This T cell receptor (beta chain) comes out of a study of blood T cell repertoires in COVID-19. The assay was immunoSEQ multiplex PCR, and TCRdb's table has in-frame clones only and misses some. The table has roughly 55,000 clones, roughly 79% seen once; the top ten hold more than 2.5%. The CDR3 runs 15 residues. Germline V CDR1 and CDR2: MRHNA, SNTAGT. Trimming removed 6 bases from V and 5 bases from J; junction bases left unmatched: 11. Specimen: peripheral blood. The J gene is TRBJ2-5, the V gene TRBV6-4; the match to TRBD1 covers 8 bases. The origin of this receptor is a man aged 60 to 75 with acute or convalescent COVID-19. This CDR3 reads CASSSQGVEGETQYF. As DNA, the CDR3 is TGTGCCAGCAGCTCACAGGGGGTAGAAGGGGAGACCCAGTACTTC.